The entry below gives a single T cell receptor (beta chain) sequence along with its context. This record comes from a study of CD8+CD57+ T cells in acquired aplastic anemia. The germline V gene encodes CDR1 ENHRY and CDR2 SYGVKD. CDR3 size: 12 residues. With 3 bases removed from V and 7 bases from J, the gap between germline ends came to 9 bases. Genomic DNA provided the template from which TCR beta VDJ and CDR3 profiles were obtained. TCRdb reanalysed the reads using MiXCR and keeps one entry per CDR3 protein. The data contain 200,000 to 250,000 distinct CDR3 sequences, around 60% of them seen just once; the ten biggest clones take up roughly 29%.

This receptor was taken from a human donor in good health. The sample consisted of sorted CD4+, CD8+, or CD8+CD57+ T cells (not recorded which) from PBMCs. J is TRBJ1-1 and V is TRBV10-3; D gene uncertain. The CDR3, as DNA: TGTGCCATCAGTGACGTGACGGATGAAGCTTTCTTT. As protein: CAISDVTDEAFF.